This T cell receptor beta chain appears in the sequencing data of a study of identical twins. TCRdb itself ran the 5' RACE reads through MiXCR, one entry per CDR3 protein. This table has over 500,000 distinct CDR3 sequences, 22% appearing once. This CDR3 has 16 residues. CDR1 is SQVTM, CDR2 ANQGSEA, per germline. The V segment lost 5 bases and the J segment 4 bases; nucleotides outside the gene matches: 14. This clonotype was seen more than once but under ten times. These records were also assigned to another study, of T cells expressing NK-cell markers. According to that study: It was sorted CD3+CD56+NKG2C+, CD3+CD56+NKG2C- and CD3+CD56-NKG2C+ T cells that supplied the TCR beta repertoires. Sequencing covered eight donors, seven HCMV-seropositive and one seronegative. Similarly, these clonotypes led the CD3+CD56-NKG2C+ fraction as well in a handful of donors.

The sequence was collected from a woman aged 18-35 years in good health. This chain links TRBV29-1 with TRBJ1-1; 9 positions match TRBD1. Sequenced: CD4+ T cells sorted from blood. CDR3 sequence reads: CSVYENYRQGGTEAFF. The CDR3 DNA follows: TGCAGCGTTTACGAAAACTACAGACAGGGGGGCACTGAAGCTTTCTTT.